The next 20 T cell receptor beta chains were all read from a single sample in a study of blood T cell repertoires in COVID-19. TCRdb's table, derived via immunoSEQ multiplex PCR, lists solely in-frame clones and lacks some. The sample lists about 250,000 clones, around nine tenths seen once, with 2.1% in the top ten. The specimen sequenced was peripheral blood. These receptors came from a woman aged 35 to 49 who had recovered from COVID-19.

The gene calls are TRBV7-9 and TRBJ2-7, with 9 positions matching TRBD1. The junction had 6 bases not matched to a gene; V was cut back by 1 base and J by 2 bases. From germline, CDR1 is SEHNR and CDR2 FQNEAQ (reference sequence). CDR3 size: 16 residues. DNA of the CDR3: TGTGCCAGCAGCTTAGATAGGACAGGGGCTGCCTACGAGCAGTACTTC. Its translation is CASSLDRTGAAYEQYF.

The chain recombines TRBV19 with TRBJ2-6; no firm D call. Trimming cost V 10 bases and J 0 bases, with 10 bases left between them. The CDR3 consists of 14 residues. The germline V gene encodes CDR1 LNHDA and CDR2 SQIVND (reference sequence). The CDR3: CATNTFSGANVLTF. The CDR3 DNA reads TGTGCCACAAACACGTTCTCTGGGGCCAACGTCCTGACTTTC.

The V gene is TRBV9, the J gene TRBJ2-2; TRBD2 matches 8 bases. V gave up 2 bases and J gave up 0 bases; unmatched junction bases: 0. Germline V gene sequence: CDR1 SGDLS, CDR2 YYNGEE. This CDR3 has 15 amino acids. The CDR3 DNA reads TGTGCCAGCAGCGTTAGCGGGGCGAACACCGGGGAGCTGTTTTTT. This gives the protein CASSVSGANTGELFF.

V usage is TRBV7-3 and J usage is TRBJ2-7, with TRBD1 identical over 8 bases. This CDR3 is 12 amino acids long. CDR1 is SGHTA, CDR2 FQGTGA, per germline. V dropped 3 bases and J dropped 6; count of bases not matched to a gene: 1. CDR3 coding DNA: TGTGCCAGCAGCTTGACAGGGGCCGAGCAGTACTTC. It yields the protein CASSLTGAEQYF.

This chain links TRBV5-1 with TRBJ2-2, with 11 bases identical to TRBD1. The CDR3 consists of 15 residues. Germline CDR1 and CDR2: SGHRS and YFSETQ. J gave up 6 bases and V 4 bases, and 5 bases lay outside the gene matches. CDR3 nucleotides: TGCGCCAGCAGCGTTCCGGGACAGGGGGCCGGGGAGCTGTTTTTT. Its protein product is CASSVPGQGAGELFF.

A few counts support this clone. The chain employs TRBV19 and TRBJ1-2; D perhaps matches TRBD1 (5 bases). The V end lost 1 base, the J end lost 2 bases, and 11 bases lay between the germline ends. Per germline, CDR1 LNHDA and CDR2 SQIVND (reference sequence). The CDR3 totals 15 residues. Here the CDR3 DNA reads TGTGCCAGTAGTATAGGGGGACTGAGAAACTATGGCTACACCTTC. Amino acid sequence: CASSIGGLRNYGYTF.

This clone was recorded a few times. The chain couples TRBV13 to TRBJ1-6, with TRBD1 as a possible D gene (6 bases). In germline, CDR1 is PRHDT, CDR2 FYEKMQ (reference sequence). The CDR3 length is 15 residues. Trimming stripped 2 bases from V and 4 bases from J, with 9 bases between. CDR3 in amino acids: CASSLRDTYNSPLHF. The CDR3 DNA sequence: TGTGCCAGCAGCTTAAGGGACACGTATAATTCACCCCTCCACTTT. Together with reference TRBV13 and TRBJ1-6, the CDR3 gives the full variable domain: AAGVIQSPRHLIKEKRETATLKCYPIPRHDTVYWYQQGPGQDPQFLISFYEKMQSDKGSIPDRFSAQQFSDYHSELNMSSLELGDSALYFCASSLRDTYNSPLHFGNGTRLTVT.

The gene calls are TRBV27 and TRBJ1-6; 7 bases match TRBD1. The V gene's germline CDR1 is MNHEY and CDR2 SMNVEV (reference sequence). The CDR3 loop spans 15 amino acids. The ends lost 6 bases at V and 5 bases at J; junction bases unmatched: 7. CDR3 DNA: TGTGCCAGCAGGGACAGGAGTTTAGATAATTCACCCCTCCACTTT. Protein sequence: CASRDRSLDNSPLHF.

The chain joins TRBV12-3 or TRBV12-4 to TRBJ2-5; 9 bases fit TRBD2. V lost 6 bases and J lost 4; bases outside the gene matches: 3. CDR3 size: 13 residues. In nucleotides, the CDR3 is TGTGCCAGCAGCGCGGGAGGGGGAGAGACCCAGTACTTC. Translation: CASSAGGGETQYF.

This chain joins TRBV2 and TRBJ1-2; D perhaps matches TRBD1 (5 bases). The germline V gene has CDR1 SNHLY and CDR2 FYNNEI. This CDR3 has 14 residues. V lost 6 bases and J 6 bases, leaving 17 bases between the germline ends. The CDR3 coding sequence is TGTGCCAGCAGGCAAGAGCCTCAGGGCGATGGCTACACCTTC. Its protein is CASRQEPQGDGYTF.

This chain uses TRBV10-3 with TRBJ2-7, with 10 bases fitting TRBD1. The CDR3 contains 15 residues. J lost 4 bases, V lost 3 bases, and 6 bases had no gene match. Germline loops: CDR1 ENHRY, CDR2 SYGVKD. CDR3 DNA sequence: TGTGCCATCAGTGATTTAGGACAGGGGGTTTACGAGCAGTACTTC. It encodes CAISDLGQGVYEQYF.

This chain connects TRBV7-2 to TRBJ1-5; TRBD1 matches at 9 bases. V shed 5 bases, J shed 0 bases, and the junction held 5 bases outside the gene matches. Germline loops: CDR1 SGHTA, CDR2 FQGNSA. The CDR3 has 16 residues. CDR3 bases: TGTGCCAGCAGCCCCGGGACAGGGAATAGCAATCAGCCCCAGCATTTT. Translation: CASSPGTGNSNQPQHF.

This clone occurred a few times. V and J are TRBV2 and TRBJ2-7; a possible D gene is TRBD2 (6 bases). The CDR3 contains 12 residues. The germline V and J ends were trimmed by 4 bases and 9 bases, with 13 bases remaining between them. From germline, CDR1 is SNHLY and CDR2 FYNNEI. Written as DNA, the CDR3 is TGTGCCAGCAGTGGTGAGAACGGGAGGCAGTACTTC. This sequence encodes CASSGENGRQYF.

The chain combines TRBV15 with TRBJ2-2; D is unclear. The germline V and J ends were trimmed by 4 bases and 0 bases, with 3 bases remaining between them. Germline V gene lookup returns CDR1 LNHNV and CDR2 YYDKDF (reference sequence). The CDR3 is 13 residues long. The CDR3 sequence: CATSNTNTGELFF. CDR3 bases: TGTGCCACCAGCAACACGAACACCGGGGAGCTGTTTTTT. Full variable domain (missing parts from reference TRBV15 and TRBJ2-2): DAMVIQNPRYQVTQFGKPVTLSCSQTLNHNVMYWYQQKSSQAPKLLFHYYDKDFNNEADTPDNFQSRRPNTSFCFLDIRSPGLGDTAMYLCATSNTNTGELFFGEGSRLTVL.

The chain combines TRBV18 with TRBJ2-7; a possible D gene is TRBD1 (6 bases). The V end lost 0 bases, the J end lost 2 bases, and 8 bases lay between the germline ends. The germline V gene encodes CDR1 KGHSH and CDR2 LQKENI. The CDR3 is 14 residues long. Here the CDR3 reads CASSPPGQPYEQYF. CDR3 DNA: TGTGCCAGCTCACCACCGGGACAACCCTACGAGCAGTACTTC.

The gene calls are TRBV27 and TRBJ2-5, with D possibly being TRBD2 (7 bases). The CDR3 loop spans 17 amino acids. Germline CDR1 MNHEY, CDR2 SMNVEV (reference sequence). With 5 bases removed from V and 1 base from J, the gap between germline ends came to 20 bases. CDR3 in amino acids: CASSPSWRGLPQETQYF. In DNA, the CDR3 is TGTGCCAGCAGTCCCTCTTGGCGGGGGCTCCCCCAAGAGACCCAGTACTTC.

This chain joins TRBV6-5 and TRBJ1-5; a possible D gene is TRBD1 (6 bases). Trimming pared 2 bases from V and 9 bases from J, leaving 11 bases between. The CDR3 contains 13 residues. CDR1 and CDR2 (germline): MNHEY, SVGAGI. This CDR3 reads CASSYGLGGPQHF. CDR3 DNA sequence: TGTGCCAGCAGTTACGGGCTAGGGGGGCCCCAGCATTTT.

The gene calls are TRBV13 and TRBJ2-3, with D possibly TRBD1 on 6 matching bases. Germline loops: CDR1 PRHDT, CDR2 FYEKMQ (reference sequence). V lost 5 bases to trimming and J lost 0 bases, with 15 bases between them. The CDR3 contains 16 residues. The CDR3 coding sequence is TGTGCCAGCAGCACTACCTTAGGGGGTAGCACAGATACGCAGTATTTT. This sequence encodes CASSTTLGGSTDTQYF.

V gene TRBV7-6 combines with J gene TRBJ1-6; TRBD1 matches at 7 bases. The germline V gene encodes CDR1 SGHVS and CDR2 FNYEAQ. This CDR3 region has 16 residues. Trimming at V came to 1 base and at J to 10 bases, leaving 10 bases not matched to a gene. The CDR3 coding sequence is TGTGCCAGCAGCTTAGGTGAGGCAGGGGGATCCTCACCCCTCCACTTT. It codes for CASSLGEAGGSSPLHF. Variable domain in full (rest from reference TRBV7-6 and TRBJ1-6): GAGVSQSPRYKVTKRGQDVALRCDPISGHVSLYWYRQALGQGPEFLTYFNYEAQQDKSGLPNDRFSAERPEGSISTLTIQRTEQRDSAMYRCASSLGEAGGSSPLHFGNGTRLTVT.

This sequence joins TRBV6-2 or TRBV6-3 and TRBJ2-7, with 7 bases that match TRBD1. Germline CDR1 is MNHEY and CDR2 is SVGEGT. J was trimmed by 4 bases and V by 2 bases; bases with no gene match: 8. CDR3 size: 15 residues. CDR3 coding DNA: TGTGCCAGCAGTTACGCGAAGGGGGCTGTATACGAGCAGTACTTC. It is translated as CASSYAKGAVYEQYF.